This T cell receptor (beta chain) emerged from a study of T cells in Graves' hyperthyroidism and ophthalmopathy. Study background: Pretreatment peripheral blood was obtained at initial diagnosis.

TCR beta CDR3 regions were amplified from RNA transcripts. With the HTBI primer set, the TCR CDR3 went through a first round of RT-PCR. TCRdb reprocessed the multiplex PCR reads via MiXCR and lists one record per CDR3 protein. Of some 370,000 distinct CDR3 sequences listed, around 15% were seen once; the top ten hold 25% to 30%. This clonotype was detected ten times or more. Sequencing was carried out using blood. The receptor comes from a man aged 50 or older with Graves' ophthalmopathy.

Written as DNA, the CDR3 is TGTGCCAGCAGCCAAGAAAGTGGAGCTTTCTTT. This encodes CASSQESGAFF. The V and J genes are TRBV3-1 and TRBJ1-1; D not certain. The V gene lost 0 bases and the J gene lost 10 bases, with 6 bases spanning the gap. This CDR3 has 11 amino acids. Per the germline V gene, CDR1 is LGHDT and CDR2 is YNNKEL (reference sequence).